The next 18 T cell receptor beta chains were all read from a single sample in a study of shared clonotypes between healthy human individuals. Here immunoSEQ multiplex PCR was the method, and the copy in TCRdb shows in-frame clones only, minus some. This sample has millions of clones; roughly 95% occur once, and the top ten carry around 0.13%. The sequenced sample was naive CD4+ T cells sorted from blood. The subset here: CD45RA+ positively selected. These receptors all stem from a man aged 18 to 29 in good health.

In DNA, the CDR3 is TGTGCCAGCAGTTACCAATGGACCAGTACAGATACGCAGTATTTT. Its translation is CASSYQWTSTDTQYF. The genes are TRBV6-6 and TRBJ2-3; D gene unclear. V was cut by 2 bases and J by 3 bases, with 12 bases left in between. The CDR3 runs to 15 residues. Germline V gene sequence: CDR1 MNHNY, CDR2 SVGAGI (reference sequence).

Comments on this clone: Other DNA sequences in the sample encode the same CDR3. The CDR3 loop reads CASSLGQLNQPQHF. CDR3 sequence (DNA): TGTGCCAGCAGCCTAGGACAGCTCAATCAGCCCCAGCATTTT. The rearrangement joins TRBV5-5 to TRBJ1-5; D is possibly TRBD1 (6 bases). This CDR3 comprises 14 residues. CDR1 and CDR2 (germline): SGHKS, YYEKEE (reference sequence). The V gene lost 4 bases and the J gene lost 3 bases, with 11 bases spanning the gap.

The chain carries TRBV18 and TRBJ2-4, with TRBD2 identical over 7 bases. This CDR3 spans 17 amino acids. Germline assignment: CDR1 KGHSH and CDR2 LQKENI. With V trimmed by 0 bases and J by 1 base, 6 bases remained unmatched. CDR3 coding DNA: TGTGCCAGCTCACCACCGGCGGGAGCCTCTGCCAAAAACATTCAGTACTTC. Protein: CASSPPAGASAKNIQYF.

The genes are TRBV28 and TRBJ2-3; TRBD1 is a possible D gene (5 bases). The CDR3 covers 14 residues. Per germline, CDR1 MDHEN and CDR2 SYDVKM. The V end was cut by 7 bases, the J end by 0 bases, with 11 bases between. CDR3 loop: CASTRTWSTDTQYF. The DNA for the CDR3 is TGTGCCAGCACCCGGACATGGAGCACAGATACGCAGTATTTT.

The V and J genes are TRBV9 and TRBJ2-7; 7 positions match TRBD1. J was trimmed by 4 bases and V by 3 bases; bases with no gene match: 10. CDR1 and CDR2 (germline): SGDLS, YYNGEE. The CDR3 loop spans 15 amino acids. DNA for the CDR3: TGTGCCAGCAGCGATACCGGGACAGCCCATTACGAGCAGTACTTC. Its protein product is CASSDTGTAHYEQYF.

The chain uses TRBV9 and TRBJ2-1; TRBD1 matches at 8 bases. There are 17 residues in the CDR3. Germline CDR1 is SGDLS and CDR2 is YYNGEE. J lost 5 bases, V lost 1 base, and 11 bases had no gene match. The DNA of the CDR3 is TGTGCCAGCAGCGTAAGGACCGGGACAGGATTAAACAATGAGCAGTTCTTC. It encodes CASSVRTGTGLNNEQFF.

This rearrangement joins TRBV29-1 to TRBJ1-1, with TRBD1 identical over 9 bases. Germline V CDR1 and CDR2: SQVTM, ANQGSEA. This CDR3 is built from 15 residues. J lost 4 bases, V lost 7 bases, and 13 bases had no gene match. Written as DNA, the CDR3 is TGCAGCGCCGAAGGGAACAGGGGGCTGTTCACTGAAGCTTTCTTT. Translating gives CSAEGNRGLFTEAFF.

The rearrangement uses TRBV4-3 and TRBJ2-7, with a possible D match to TRBD2 (6 bases). The germline CDR1 and CDR2 sequences are LGHNA and YSLEER. V gave up 2 bases and J gave up 1 base, with 9 bases separating them. The CDR3 is made up of 14 amino acids. In nucleotides, the CDR3 is TGCGCCAGCAGCCAAAGGCGGGGTTCCTACGAGCAGTACTTC. Its translation is CASSQRRGSYEQYF.

J is TRBJ2-7 and V is TRBV7-3; the match to TRBD2 covers 7 bases. V gave up 5 bases and J gave up 6 bases; unmatched junction bases: 4. Germline CDR1 reads SGHTA; CDR2 reads FQGTGA. This CDR3 contains 12 residues. The CDR3 protein is CASSPGEGEQYF. CDR3 sequence (DNA): TGTGCCAGCAGCCCTGGGGAGGGCGAGCAGTACTTC.

About this clone itself: With a much larger clone just one base away, this may be a read error. This rearrangement joins TRBV6-4 to TRBJ2-2, with 7 bases matching TRBD2. Germline V gives CDR1 MRHNA, CDR2 SNTAGT. J lost 1 base, V lost 0 bases, and 2 bases had no gene match. This CDR3 is built from 16 residues. For the CDR3, the DNA is TGTGCCAGCAGTGACTCGCCTAGCGGGAACACCGGGGAGCTGTTTTTT. Amino acid sequence: CASSDSPSGNTGELFF.

This clone was observed a single time. The chain couples TRBV4-3 to TRBJ2-1, with 10 bases fitting TRBD2. This CDR3 has 18 residues. After removal of 1 base from V and 3 bases from J, the junction contained 9 bases not matched to a gene. CDR1 and CDR2 (germline): LGHNA, YSLEER. The CDR3 sequence is CASSQGWPGLASYNEQFF. The CDR3 coding sequence is TGCGCCAGCAGCCAAGGCTGGCCGGGACTAGCGAGCTACAATGAGCAGTTCTTC.

The chain is built from TRBV7-2 and TRBJ2-3; D is perhaps TRBD1 (5 bases). Trimming cost V 0 bases and J 6 bases, with 13 bases left between them. Germline V gene data show CDR1 as SGHTA and CDR2 as FQGNSA. This CDR3 is 15 amino acids long. This CDR3 reads CASSLARGSGDTQYF. Here the CDR3 DNA reads TGTGCCAGCAGCTTAGCAAGGGGCTCTGGGGATACGCAGTATTTT. The full variable domain, rest sourced from reference TRBV7-2 and TRBJ2-3, is GAGVSQSPSNKVTEKGKDVELRCDPISGHTALYWYRQSLGQGLEFLIYFQGNSAPDKSGLPSDRFSAERTGGSVSTLTIQRTQQEDSAVYLCASSLARGSGDTQYFGPGTRLTVL.

The chain combines TRBV10-3 with TRBJ2-7, with 7 bases that match TRBD2. V was pared by 3 bases and J by 7 bases, with 6 bases of the junction left unmatched. This CDR3 has 13 residues. Germline V lookup: CDR1 ENHRY, CDR2 SYGVKD. CDR3 region: CAISDLGLNEQYF. The CDR3 DNA reads as TGTGCCATCAGTGACTTGGGACTAAATGAGCAGTACTTC.

About this clone: The same CDR3 also results from other DNA sequences found in this sample. The rearrangement uses TRBV5-1 and TRBJ1-1, with 8 bases that match TRBD1. Germline values: CDR1 SGHRS, CDR2 YFSETQ. The V and J ends lost 3 bases and 4 bases, in that order; junction bases with no gene match: 5. The CDR3 loop spans 14 amino acids. The CDR3 coding sequence is TGCGCCAGCAGCTCCCAGGGGGCTGGCACTGAAGCTTTCTTT. Protein sequence: CASSSQGAGTEAFF.

The gene calls are TRBV10-3 and TRBJ2-7, with D possibly matching TRBD1 (5 bases). There are 16 residues in the CDR3. Germline V gene sequence: CDR1 ENHRY, CDR2 SYGVKD. Deletions cut 3 bases from V and 2 bases from J, with 17 bases between. CDR3 nucleotides: TGTGCCATCAGTGAACCGTGGCAGGGCATTACCTACGAGCAGTACTTC. Its translation is CAISEPWQGITYEQYF.

The chain joins TRBV5-1 to TRBJ1-2, with 11 nucleotides matching TRBD1. The germline V gene encodes CDR1 SGHRS and CDR2 YFSETQ. The CDR3 spans 14 residues. V shed 4 bases, J shed 3 bases, and the junction held 2 bases outside the gene matches. CDR3 amino acids: CASSVGQGDYGYTF. Written as DNA, the CDR3 is TGCGCCAGCAGCGTGGGACAGGGGGACTATGGCTACACCTTC.

The J gene is TRBJ2-5, the V gene TRBV7-9, with 7 bases aligning to TRBD1. Germline lookup yields CDR1 SEHNR and CDR2 FQNEAQ (reference sequence). Losses at the gene ends were 3 bases for V and 1 base for J; bases not matched to a gene: 5. The CDR3 is 15 residues long. CDR3 residues: CASSLGDRLQETQYF. CDR3 bases: TGTGCCAGCAGCTTGGGGGACAGACTCCAAGAGACCCAGTACTTC.

V and J are TRBV18 and TRBJ2-1; 9 bases fit TRBD1. Germline trimming cut 6 bases from V and 7 bases from J; bases unmatched to any gene: 10. Per the germline V gene, CDR1 is KGHSH and CDR2 is LQKENI. This CDR3 is 15 amino acids long. This CDR3 is CASSPTGQGRNEQFF. DNA of the CDR3: TGTGCCAGCTCGCCCACGGGACAGGGAAGGAATGAGCAGTTCTTC.